The T cell receptor beta chain described here comes from a study of T cell responses to AZD1222 COVID-19 vaccine. General observations from the study: It should be noted that donors were predominantly white British and more often female, and clonal diversity was possibly underestimated.

The CDR3 is 16 residues long. Trimming took 7 bases from V and 3 from J, leaving 18 bases between them. Germline V lookup: CDR1 LGHNA, CDR2 YSLEER. On this clone: Its target is not known.

Sequencing was performed with immunoSEQ multiplex PCR; in TCRdb, only in-frame clones are kept and a portion is missing. The repertoire includes 95,000 to 150,000 clones, just over 90% of them detected once, and 5% sits in the top ten. The sample in question was peripheral blood, obtained 28 days after the second AZD1222 dose. The clonotype was recovered from an adult who received the AZD1222 COVID-19 vaccine. J is TRBJ2-2 and V is TRBV4-3, with a weak D call TRBD1 (6 bases). CDR3 amino acids: CASTDGTSHHTGELFF. CDR3 bases: TGCGCCAGCACCGACGGGACAAGTCACCACACCGGGGAGCTGTTTTTT.